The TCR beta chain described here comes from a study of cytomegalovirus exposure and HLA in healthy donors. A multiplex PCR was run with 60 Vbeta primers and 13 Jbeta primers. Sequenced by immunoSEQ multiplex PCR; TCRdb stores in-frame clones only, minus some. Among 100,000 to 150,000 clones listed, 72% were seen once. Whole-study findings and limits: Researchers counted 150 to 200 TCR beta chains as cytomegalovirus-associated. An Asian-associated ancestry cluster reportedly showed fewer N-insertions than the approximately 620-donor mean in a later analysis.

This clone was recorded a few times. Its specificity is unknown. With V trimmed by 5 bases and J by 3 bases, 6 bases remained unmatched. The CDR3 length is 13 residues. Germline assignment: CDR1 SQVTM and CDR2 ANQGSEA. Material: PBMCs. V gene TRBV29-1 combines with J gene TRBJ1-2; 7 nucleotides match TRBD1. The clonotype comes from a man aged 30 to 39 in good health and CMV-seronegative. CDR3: CSVQQGSDYGYTF. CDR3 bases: TGCAGCGTTCAACAGGGGTCTGACTATGGCTACACCTTC.